This TCR beta chain was documented in a study of CD8+ T cells in alopecia areata. The study, taken as a whole, reports: Many expanded lesional clones remained in scalp and blood on tofacitinib.

J was trimmed by 6 bases and V by 4 bases; bases with no gene match: 5. Germline lookup yields CDR1 SGHRS and CDR2 YFSETQ. The CDR3 has 15 amino acids. Indicated treatment: oral pan-JAK inhibitor, 5-10 mg twice daily. This clone was seen more than once but under ten times. Its specificity is not known. Reverse transcribed after extraction, RNA yielded cDNA as the sequencing template. Sequencing used immunoSEQ multiplex PCR; TCRdb keeps in-frame clones, though not all of them. The sample has 80,000 to 100,000 clones; about 40% are singletons. Specimen: CD8+ T cells sorted from blood, collected at week 24, from a patient treated with tofacitinib. The receptor's source is a human donor with alopecia areata. The genes are TRBV5-1 and TRBJ1-5, with 12 bases identical to TRBD1. CDR3 sequence (DNA): TGCGCCAGCAGCGAAGGGACAGGGGGCCTTCAGCCCCAGCATTTT. Translated: CASSEGTGGLQPQHF.